This T cell receptor (beta chain) was observed in a study of graft-versus-host responses after intestinal transplantation. Here immunoSEQ multiplex PCR was the method, and the copy in TCRdb shows in-frame clones only, minus some. The table lists about 94,000 clones, 75% to 95% of them singletons. CDR1 is LNHDA and CDR2 is SQIVND in the germline V gene (reference sequence). This CDR3 is 14 amino acids long. With 7 bases clipped from V and 0 bases from J, the junction kept 5 bases outside the gene matches. About this clone: Its specificity is not known. Other DNA sequences from this sample encode an identical CDR3 as well.

The chain employs TRBV19 and TRBJ1-1, with TRBD1 identical over 7 bases. The source of this sequence is a human donor who received an intestinal transplant. Sequencing was performed on unstimulated CD8+ T cells sorted from spleen or lymph node cells, taken before intestinal transplant. The CDR3 DNA is TGTGCCAGTACCCCCGGACAGGTGAACACTGAAGCTTTCTTT. This gives the protein CASTPGQVNTEAFF. Complete variable domain (other parts from reference TRBV19 and TRBJ1-1): DGGITQSPKYLFRKEGQNVTLSCEQNLNHDAMYWYRQDPGQGLRLIYYSQIVNDFQKGDIAEGYSVSREKKESFPLTVTSAQKNPTAFYLCASTPGQVNTEAFFGQGTRLTVV.